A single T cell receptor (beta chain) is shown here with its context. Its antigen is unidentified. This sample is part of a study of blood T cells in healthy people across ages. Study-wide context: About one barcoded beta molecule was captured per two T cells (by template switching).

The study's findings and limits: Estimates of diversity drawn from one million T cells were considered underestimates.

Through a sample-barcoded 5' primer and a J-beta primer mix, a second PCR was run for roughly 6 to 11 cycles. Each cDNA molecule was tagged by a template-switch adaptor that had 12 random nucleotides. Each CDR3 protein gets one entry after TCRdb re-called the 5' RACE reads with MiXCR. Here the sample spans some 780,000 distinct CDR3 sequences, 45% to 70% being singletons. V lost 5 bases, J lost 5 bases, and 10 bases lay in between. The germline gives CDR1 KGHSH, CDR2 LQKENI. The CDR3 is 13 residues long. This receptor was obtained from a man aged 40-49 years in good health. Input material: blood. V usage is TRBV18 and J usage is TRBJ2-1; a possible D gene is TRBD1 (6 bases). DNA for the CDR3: TGTGCCAGCTCAACTCAGGGGAACAATGAGCAGTTCTTC. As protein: CASSTQGNNEQFF.